This record looks at one T cell receptor (beta chain) sequence and its context. Antigen: not known. The source of the sample is a study of cytomegalovirus exposure and HLA in healthy donors. Study context: Counted in an early data release were 65 million to 100 million unique TCRs from HLA-typed donors.

The CDR3 contains 13 residues. V was clipped by 4 bases and J by 8 bases, with 15 bases between them. Germline-derived CDR1 and CDR2 are SGHDT and YYEEEE. The PCR was carried out with 60 Vbeta primers and 13 Jbeta primers. Clones were sequenced by immunoSEQ multiplex PCR, and TCRdb holds only the in-frame ones, with some missing. The sample consists of tens of thousands of clones, less than 85% of them appearing once. Broader study findings: Rare TCR sequences predominated, though certain public TCRs were found in many donors. Among the sequence variants, a highly shared cluster was likely an artifact of sequencing. In a later analysis, an Asian-associated ancestry cluster reportedly showed fewer N-insertions than the approximately 610-donor mean.

The sequencing input was PBMCs. The chain links TRBV5-6 to TRBJ1-2; D call uncertain. The receptor was derived from a woman aged 25 to 39 in good health and CMV-seronegative. The DNA for the CDR3 is TGTGCCAGCAGCCCCCCCGGGGTGGGAGGCTACACCTTC. Its translation: CASSPPGVGGYTF.